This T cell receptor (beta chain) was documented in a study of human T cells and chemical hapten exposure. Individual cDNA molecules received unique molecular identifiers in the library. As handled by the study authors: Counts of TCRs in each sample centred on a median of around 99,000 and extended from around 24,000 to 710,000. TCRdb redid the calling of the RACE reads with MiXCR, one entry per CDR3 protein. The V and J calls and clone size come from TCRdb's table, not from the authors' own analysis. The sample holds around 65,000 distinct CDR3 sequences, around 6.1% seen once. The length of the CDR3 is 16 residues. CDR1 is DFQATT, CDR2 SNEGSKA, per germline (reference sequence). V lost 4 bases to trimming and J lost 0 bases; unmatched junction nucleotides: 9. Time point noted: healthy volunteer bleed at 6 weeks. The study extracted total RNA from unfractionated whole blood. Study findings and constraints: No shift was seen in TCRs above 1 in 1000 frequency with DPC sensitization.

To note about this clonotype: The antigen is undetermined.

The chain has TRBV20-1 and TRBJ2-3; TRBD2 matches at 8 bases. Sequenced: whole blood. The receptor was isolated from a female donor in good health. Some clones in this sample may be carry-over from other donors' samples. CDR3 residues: CSAILGLADSTDTQYF. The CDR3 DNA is TGCAGTGCTATTCTCGGACTAGCAGATAGCACAGATACGCAGTATTTT.